In its sample, the clone carrying this TCR beta chain was seen many times. This sample was included in a study of low-dose radiotherapy and immunotherapy resistance in tumors. Time point denoted: after trial treatment. This sample's treatment: LDRT plus nivolumab, ipilimumab, low-dose cyclophosphamide and aspirin (RACIN trial). Primers targeting TRAV and TRBV primed first-strand cDNA, covering alpha and beta chains. Amplification of TCRs used a constant-region primer and V-primer adapter for roughly 18 PCR cycles. TCRdb reprocessed the reads with MiXCR, giving one entry per CDR3 protein. Of 95,000 to 100,000 distinct CDR3 sequences in the sample, around 20% were seen once. The J segment lost 7 bases and the V segment lost 3 bases, leaving 7 bases of the junction unmatched. The CDR3 contains 14 residues. Germline CDR1 is LGHNA and CDR2 is YNFKEQ.

The receptor was isolated from a male donor with prostate cancer. This chain uses TRBV4-2 with TRBJ1-1; 8 bases are a match to TRBD1. Sequenced here: PBMCs, sampled after low-dose radiotherapy plus immunotherapy. CDR3: CASSHRGGTGEAFF. DNA of the CDR3: TGTGCCAGCAGCCATCGAGGGGGGACAGGTGAAGCTTTCTTT.